This T cell receptor beta chain is drawn from a study of CD8+ T cells in alopecia areata. V shed 8 bases and J shed 4 bases, with 16 bases lying between them. CDR1 is ENHRY and CDR2 is SYGVKD in the germline V gene. The CDR3 length is 14 residues. TCR sequencing used cDNA made by reverse transcription of extracted RNA. Using immunoSEQ multiplex PCR, the repertoire was profiled, and TCRdb retains in-frame clones only, with some absent. The sample lists more than 100,000 clones; 85% to 90% were seen once. The treatment here: oral pan-JAK inhibitor, 5-10 mg twice daily. The sequence derives from a human donor with alopecia areata. The material sequenced was CD8+ T cells sorted from blood, taken around week 30, from a patient treated with tofacitinib. V and J are TRBV10-3 and TRBJ2-3; TRBD1 is a possible D gene (5 bases). The CDR3 DNA sequence: TGTGCCATCGCAGGACATGATGATGCAGATACGCAGTATTTT. Protein product: CAIAGHDDADTQYF.